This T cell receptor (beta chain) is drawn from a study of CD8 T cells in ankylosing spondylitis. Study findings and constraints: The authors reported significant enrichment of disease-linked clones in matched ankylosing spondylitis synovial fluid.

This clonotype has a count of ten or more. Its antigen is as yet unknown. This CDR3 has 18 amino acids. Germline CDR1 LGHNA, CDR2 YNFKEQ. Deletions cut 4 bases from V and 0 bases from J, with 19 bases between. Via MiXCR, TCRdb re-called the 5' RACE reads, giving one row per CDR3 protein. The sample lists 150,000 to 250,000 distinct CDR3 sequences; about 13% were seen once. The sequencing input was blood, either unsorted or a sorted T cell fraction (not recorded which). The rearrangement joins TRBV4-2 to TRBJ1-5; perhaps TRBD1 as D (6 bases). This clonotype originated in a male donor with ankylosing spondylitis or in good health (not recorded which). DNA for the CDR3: TGTGCCAGCAGCCTCCATCCCGGGACAAGATATAGCAATCAGCCCCAGCATTTT. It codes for CASSLHPGTRYSNQPQHF.